This passage covers 27 T cell receptor beta chains from one sample sequenced in a study of post-analysis software for immune sequencing data. Their specific antigens are unknown. The TCR beta cDNA libraries contained unique molecular identifiers. TCRdb analysed the PCR reads with MiXCR anew, one entry per CDR3 protein. This sample carries almost 700,000 distinct CDR3 sequences, approximately 60% of them seen once, and the ten largest clones take approximately 10%. General observations from the study: There were four or five TRBV segments more frequent in patients than controls, and TRBV5-6, TRBV5-1 and TRBV20-1 were among them.

Material: blood. The receptors were sampled from a girl aged 2 to 9 with multiple sclerosis.

The V call is TRBV12-3 or TRBV12-4, the J call TRBJ1-5; TRBD1 aligns across 7 bases. J was trimmed by 3 bases and V by 6 bases; bases with no gene match: 8. The CDR3 length is 15 residues. The CDR3 coding sequence is TGTGCCAGCAGACGTAGCGGGACAGCCAATCAGCCCCAGCATTTT. Encoded protein: CASRRSGTANQPQHF.

This chain joins TRBV29-1 and TRBJ2-3; no clear D gene. V was trimmed by 5 bases and J by 4 bases, leaving 10 bases between them. There are 12 residues in the CDR3. Germline CDR1 is SQVTM and CDR2 is ANQGSEA. CDR3 region: CSVPGASDTQYF. The CDR3 DNA reads as TGCAGCGTTCCGGGCGCCTCAGATACGCAGTATTTT.

The V gene is TRBV9, the J gene TRBJ2-1; D tentatively reads TRBD1 or TRBD2 (5 bases each). The CDR3 spans 14 residues. Germline-derived CDR1 and CDR2 are SGDLS and YYNGEE. Trimming shortened V by 3 bases and J by 10 bases, and 17 bases separated the two germline ends. The CDR3 DNA is TGTGCCAGCAGCGACCGGGACCGGGCATGGGAGCAGTTCTTC. Its protein product is CASSDRDRAWEQFF.

V gene TRBV13 combines with J gene TRBJ1-1; 8 bases match TRBD1. The CDR3 contains 14 residues. Germline V CDR1 and CDR2: PRHDT, FYEKMQ (reference sequence). The J segment lost 5 bases and the V segment lost 0 bases, leaving 2 bases of the junction unmatched. The CDR3 sequence is CASSLGDRATEAFF. The CDR3 DNA reads TGTGCCAGCAGCTTAGGGGACAGGGCAACTGAAGCTTTCTTT.

Here the CDR3 DNA reads TGTGCCAGCAGCCCACAGGGCCTAGGGGAGACCCAGTACTTC. This sequence encodes CASSPQGLGETQYF. J is TRBJ2-5 and V is TRBV12-3 or TRBV12-4; weak D call: TRBD1 (6 bases). This CDR3 region has 14 residues. Trimming took 6 bases from V and 5 from J, leaving 16 bases between them.

The chain has TRBV7-8 and TRBJ2-3; 7 nucleotides match TRBD2. With V trimmed by 2 bases and J by 6 bases, 14 bases remained unmatched. Germline CDR1 is SGHVS and CDR2 is FQNEAQ. This CDR3 comprises 17 residues. The CDR3 DNA reads TGTGCCAGCAGCTTAAGAGGGACTGGCGGGAGCATTGATACGCAGTATTTT. Encoded protein: CASSLRGTGGSIDTQYF.

This chain joins TRBV5-1 and TRBJ2-5; TRBD2 might be the D (5 bases). This CDR3 has 16 residues. V gave up 2 bases and J gave up 2 bases, with 16 bases separating them. Germline-derived CDR1 and CDR2 are SGHRS and YFSETQ. The CDR3 is CASSFISGREQETQYF. CDR3 nucleotide sequence: TGCGCCAGCAGCTTTATTTCGGGCCGGGAACAAGAGACCCAGTACTTC.

The chain uses TRBV20-1 and TRBJ1-2; 8 bases map to TRBD1. This CDR3 has 15 amino acids. Germline CDR1 reads DFQATT; CDR2 reads SNEGSKA (reference sequence). V trimming: 0 bases; J trimming: 4 bases; junction bases outside the gene matches: 7. The CDR3 DNA follows: TGCAGTGCTAGAGATCCGGGACAGGCTATCTATGGCTACACCTTC. It codes for CSARDPGQAIYGYTF.

The genes are TRBV5-1 and TRBJ2-1; D gene ambiguous. There are 13 residues in the CDR3. CDR1 is SGHRS and CDR2 is YFSETQ in the germline V gene. Trimming removed 2 bases at V and 6 bases at J, with 9 bases between. CDR3 amino acids: CASSLMVGNEQFF. The CDR3, as DNA: TGCGCCAGCAGCTTAATGGTGGGCAATGAGCAGTTCTTC. The full variable domain, its missing parts supplied by reference TRBV5-1 and TRBJ2-1, is KAGVTQTPRYLIKTRGQQVTLSCSPISGHRSVSWYQQTPGQGLQFLFEYFSETQRNKGNFPGRFSGRQFSNSRSEMNVSTLELGDSALYLCASSLMVGNEQFFGPGTRLTVL.

The chain has TRBV5-1 and TRBJ1-2; D unresolved. V dropped 5 bases and J dropped 1 base, with 15 bases sitting between them. Germline loops: CDR1 SGHRS, CDR2 YFSETQ. This CDR3 spans 15 amino acids. For the CDR3, the DNA is TGCGCCAGCAGTAAACAGTTGGATCTTAACTATGGCTACACCTTC. It is translated as CASSKQLDLNYGYTF.

This clonotype was counted a single time. V is TRBV7-9 and J is TRBJ1-1; D gene unclear. Between the trimmed V and J ends, which lost 2 bases and 3 bases, there was a span of 10 bases. The CDR3 contains 14 residues. Germline assignment: CDR1 SEHNR and CDR2 FQNEAQ (reference sequence). The DNA of the CDR3 is TGTGCCAGCAGCTTACTTACGGAACACACTGAAGCTTTCTTT. It specifies CASSLLTEHTEAFF.

The CDR3 loop is CSVDRDIQGNTEAFF. In DNA, the CDR3 is TGCAGCGTGGATAGGGACATCCAGGGCAACACTGAAGCTTTCTTT. V gene TRBV29-1 combines with J gene TRBJ1-1, with D possibly TRBD1 on 6 matching bases. Germline V gives CDR1 SQVTM, CDR2 ANQGSEA. The CDR3 length is 15 residues. The V end lost 6 bases, the J end lost 2 bases, and 19 bases lay between the germline ends.

The chain is built from TRBV20-1 and TRBJ1-2, with 7 bases aligning to TRBD1. Trimming removed 0 bases from V and 4 bases from J; junction bases left unmatched: 14. Germline V CDR1 and CDR2: DFQATT, SNEGSKA (reference sequence). This CDR3 contains 17 residues. The CDR3 loop reads CSARDPFDTGVPYGYTF. The CDR3 DNA sequence: TGCAGTGCTAGAGATCCCTTTGATACAGGGGTGCCCTATGGCTACACCTTC.

For the CDR3, the DNA is TGTGCCAGCAGTTTCTTGCATCAAGGTACAGGGGTGAATTCCTACGAGCAGTACTTC. As protein: CASSFLHQGTGVNSYEQYF. The chain employs TRBV12-3 or TRBV12-4 and TRBJ2-7; 7 positions agree with TRBD1. With 3 bases clipped from V and 1 base from J, the junction kept 18 bases outside the gene matches. The CDR3 extends over 19 amino acids.

In this sample, this clonotype turned up once. The chain combines TRBV6-1 with TRBJ1-5, with TRBD1 identical over 8 bases. The V gene's germline CDR1 is MNHNS and CDR2 SASEGT. This CDR3 region has 15 residues. Germline trimming cut 0 bases from V and 5 bases from J; bases unmatched to any gene: 3. CDR3 amino acids: CASSEATGVYQPQHF. The DNA for the CDR3 is TGTGCCAGCAGTGAAGCGACAGGGGTTTATCAGCCCCAGCATTTT.

The V gene is TRBV12-3 or TRBV12-4, the J gene TRBJ2-1, with 14 bases matching TRBD2. CDR3 length: 16 residues. The V and J ends lost 5 bases and 5 bases, in that order; junction bases with no gene match: 5. In nucleotides, the CDR3 is TGTGCCAGCAGTCGACTAGCGGGAGGGAACAACAATGAGCAGTTCTTC. Its protein product is CASSRLAGGNNNEQFF.

There are many counts of this clonotype. The chain carries TRBV29-1 and TRBJ2-7, with TRBD2 identical over 8 bases. From germline, CDR1 is SQVTM and CDR2 ANQGSEA. The CDR3 contains 12 residues. V was pared by 3 bases and J by 6 bases, with 4 bases of the junction left unmatched. The CDR3 DNA follows: TGCAGCGTTGAGGTCGGGGGGGGCGAGCAGTACTTC. Amino acid sequence: CSVEVGGGEQYF.

V and J are TRBV29-1 and TRBJ2-4, with 7 bases that match TRBD2. The J call could be wrong; TRBJ2-7 is a better fit for the DNA end. Per germline, CDR1 SQVTM and CDR2 ANQGSEA. The CDR3 length is 18 residues. CDR3 nucleotide sequence: TGCAGCGTTGAAGATTCATCGGGGGGTGGACTGAGGGACTACGAGCAGTACTTC. Translation gives CSVEDSSGGGLRDYEQYF.

This clonotype was seen a handful of times. V and J are TRBV6-5 and TRBJ2-1, with a weak D call TRBD2 (6 bases). The CDR3 has 15 residues. V was trimmed by 6 bases and J by 4 bases, leaving 16 bases between them. Germline V lookup: CDR1 MNHEY, CDR2 SVGAGI. This chain's CDR3 is CASSPGVLAYNEQFF. Written as DNA, the CDR3 is TGTGCCAGCAGCCCGGGGGTCCTCGCTTACAATGAGCAGTTCTTC.

The chain couples TRBV29-1 to TRBJ1-1, with TRBD1 identical over 8 bases. V dropped 4 bases and J dropped 4; count of bases not matched to a gene: 8. The CDR3 spans 14 residues. Germline assignment: CDR1 SQVTM and CDR2 ANQGSEA. The DNA of the CDR3 is TGCAGCGTTGTAGGGCAGGGGGCCGGCACTGAAGCTTTCTTT. Translated, it gives CSVVGQGAGTEAFF.

The rearrangement uses TRBV29-1 and TRBJ2-7; possibly TRBD2 for D (5 bases). Germline V gene lookup returns CDR1 SQVTM and CDR2 ANQGSEA. This CDR3 contains 13 residues. V was cut by 3 bases and J by 6 bases, with 15 bases left in between. The CDR3 spells CSVDRGPGREQYF. DNA of the CDR3: TGCAGCGTTGATCGGGGTCCGGGCCGCGAGCAGTACTTC.

The J gene is TRBJ2-7, the V gene TRBV13, with TRBD2 as a possible D gene (6 bases). Germline V CDR1 and CDR2: PRHDT, FYEKMQ (reference sequence). The CDR3 has 15 amino acids. Trimming left V 4 bases short and J 5 bases short, with 18 bases between. The CDR3 coding sequence is TGTGCCAGCAGCTCAACTTGGACGGGGGAGGACGAGCAGTACTTC. The encoded protein is CASSSTWTGEDEQYF.

J is TRBJ2-5 and V is TRBV4-3; 11 bases fit TRBD2. The CDR3 loop spans 16 amino acids. Germline CDR1 reads LGHNA; CDR2 reads YSLEER. Losses at the gene ends were 4 bases for V and 5 bases for J; bases not matched to a gene: 9. The CDR3 here is CASSLTSGGVTETQYF. For the CDR3, the DNA is TGCGCCAGCAGCCTAACTAGCGGGGGCGTCACGGAGACCCAGTACTTC.

The V gene is TRBV2, the J gene TRBJ1-2, with 8 positions matching TRBD1. The germline gives CDR1 SNHLY, CDR2 FYNNEI. V trimming: 9 bases; J trimming: 3 bases; junction bases outside the gene matches: 9. This CDR3 is built from 14 residues. Here the CDR3 DNA reads TGTGCCAGTTCCTCAGGGGGCCGGGACTATGGCTACACCTTC. Protein sequence: CASSSGGRDYGYTF.

In its sample, this clonotype was seen a few times. The genes are TRBV21-1 and TRBJ2-5; TRBD1 reflects the table's D call only, with no check against the DNA. The assigned J gene may be wrong: the sequence end matches TRBJ2-7 better. TRBV21-1 is listed as a pseudogene. The length of the CDR3 is 16 residues. The DNA for the CDR3 is TGTGCCAGCAGCCGACGACCAGGGACCAACCTTGGCGAGCAGTACTTC. Translated, it gives CASSRRPGTNLGEQYF.

This clonotype showed up just a few times. This sequence joins TRBV7-9 and TRBJ2-1, with 13 nucleotides matching TRBD2. Unmatched junction bases numbered 5, after V lost 4 bases and J lost 8 bases. The CDR3 has 15 residues. Germline assignment: CDR1 SEHNR and CDR2 FQNEAQ (reference sequence). For the CDR3, the DNA is TGTGCCAGCAGCTACGGACTAGCGGGAGTGGATGAGCAGTTCTTC. This codes for CASSYGLAGVDEQFF.

This clonotype has just a few counts. The chain combines TRBV5-1 with TRBJ2-1, with D possibly matching TRBD2 (5 bases). V lost 0 bases and J 4 bases, leaving 17 bases between the germline ends. CDR1 and CDR2 (germline): SGHRS, YFSETQ. The CDR3 is 17 amino acids. The CDR3 here is CASSLEGSAGTYNEQFF. The CDR3, as DNA: TGCGCCAGCAGCTTGGAGGGTTCGGCGGGTACTTACAATGAGCAGTTCTTC.